This TCR beta chain emerged from a study of technical replicates of blood from a handful of donors. TCRdb's table, derived via immunoSEQ multiplex PCR, lists solely in-frame clones and lacks some. The table has 50,000 to 70,000 clones, just over 90% seen once. This receptor was taken from a human donor in good health. Some clones in this sample may be carry-over from other donors' samples. What was sequenced was PBMCs.

CDR3 residues: CAWSRALPYGYTF. In DNA, the CDR3 is TGTGCCTGGAGCAGGGCCCTACCCTATGGCTACACCTTC. The rearrangement links TRBV30 to TRBJ1-2, with a possible D match to TRBD1 (5 bases). Germline CDR1 reads GTSNPN; CDR2 reads SVGIG (reference sequence). The ends were cut back, 3 bases at V and 4 bases at J, with 12 bases in the middle. The length of the CDR3 is 13 residues.